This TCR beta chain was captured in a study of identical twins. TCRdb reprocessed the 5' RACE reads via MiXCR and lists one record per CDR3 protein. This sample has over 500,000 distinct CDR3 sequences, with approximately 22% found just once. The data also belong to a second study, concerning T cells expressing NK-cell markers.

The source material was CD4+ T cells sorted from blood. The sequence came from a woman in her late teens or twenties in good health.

The CDR3 DNA reads TGTGCCAGCAGCGCGGGAGGACGACAAGAGACCCAGTACTTC. Translation gives CASSAGGRQETQYF. This chain uses TRBV27 with TRBJ2-5; TRBD2 matches at 8 bases. Trimming cost V 6 bases and J 2 bases; bases outside gene matches: 5. The CDR3 extends over 14 amino acids. CDR1 MNHEY and CDR2 SMNVEV come from the germline V gene (reference sequence).